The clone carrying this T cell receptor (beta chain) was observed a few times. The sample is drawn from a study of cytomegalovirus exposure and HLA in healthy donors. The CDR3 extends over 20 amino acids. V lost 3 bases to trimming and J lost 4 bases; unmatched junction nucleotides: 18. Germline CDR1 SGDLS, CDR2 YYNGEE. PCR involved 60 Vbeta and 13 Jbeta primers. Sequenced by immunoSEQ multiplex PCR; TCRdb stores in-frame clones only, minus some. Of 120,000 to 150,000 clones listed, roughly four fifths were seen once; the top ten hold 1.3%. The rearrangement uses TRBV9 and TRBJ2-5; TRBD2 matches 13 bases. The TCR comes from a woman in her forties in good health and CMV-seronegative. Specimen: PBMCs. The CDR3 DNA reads TGTGCCAGCAGCGCTCTTCCTGGGGGACTAGCGGGGATTGGGGGAGAGACCCAGTACTTC. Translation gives CASSALPGGLAGIGGETQYF.